The rows below give T cell receptor beta chains drawn from one sample of a study of blood T cell repertoires in COVID-19. Profiled with immunoSEQ multiplex PCR; TCRdb holds only in-frame clones, not every one. In the table there are over 130,000 clones, approximately 80% of which are singletons. What was sequenced was peripheral blood. The receptors come from a man aged 50 or older with acute or convalescent COVID-19. The CDR3 runs from the conserved cysteine through the conserved F or W. Each record gives: clone size, CDR3 length, J gene, D gene, V gene, CDR3 protein, CDR3 DNA. D genes are given only for firm matches. For some rows the clone size is stated as once, few or many, or as a class when expanded; others skip it.

NA,14,TRBJ2-1,TRBD2,TRBV6-5,CASSRGGRVNEQFF,TGTGCCAGCAGCCGGGGGGGGAGGGTCAATGAGCAGTTCTTC
once,15,TRBJ1-1,NA,TRBV10-1,CASSESFAGDTEAFF,TGCGCCAGCAGTGAGTCGTTCGCAGGGGACACTGAAGCTTTCTTT
NA,15,TRBJ2-5,TRBD1,TRBV6-5,CASSRDRTFQETQYF,TGTGCCAGCAGTAGGGACAGAACATTCCAAGAGACCCAGTACTTC
NA,15,TRBJ2-4,TRBD2,TRBV5-1,CASSTGTSGGRDKYF,TGCGCCAGCAGCACGGGGACTAGCGGGGGGCGCGATAAGTACTTC
NA,15,TRBJ2-5,TRBD2,TRBV3-1/TRBV3-2,CASSERGNSGETQYF,TGTGCCAGCAGCGAAAGAGGTAATAGCGGGGAGACCCAGTACTTC
NA,15,TRBJ2-2,NA,TRBV18,CASSPDRLNTGELFF,TGTGCCAGCTCACCAGACAGATTGAACACCGGGGAGCTGTTTTTT
NA,17,TRBJ2-3,TRBD2,TRBV19,CATQKQSSGGAWDTQYF,TGTGCCACACAGAAACAATCTAGCGGGGGGGCATGGGATACGCAGTATTTT
NA,16,TRBJ1-2,NA,TRBV15,CATSRTRTERGYGYTF,TGTGCCACCAGCAGAACTAGGACAGAGCGTGGCTATGGCTACACCTTC
NA,15,TRBJ2-5,TRBD2,TRBV19,CASSLGTSGAETQYF,TGTGCCAGTAGCCTCGGGACTAGCGGGGCTGAGACCCAGTACTTC
NA,14,TRBJ1-2,TRBD1,TRBV6-2/TRBV6-3,CASSDSPGGYGYTF,TGTGCCAGCAGTGACTCACCAGGGGGGTATGGCTACACCTTC
NA,13,TRBJ2-3,NA,TRBV19,CASSISRVDTQYF,TGTGCCAGTAGTATCAGCAGGGTAGATACGCAGTATTTT
NA,12,TRBJ1-5,TRBD1,TRBV9,CASGQVNQPQHF,TGTGCCAGCGGACAGGTCAATCAGCCCCAGCATTTT
NA,15,TRBJ1-2,NA,TRBV5-8,CASSLDGLANYGYTF,TGTGCCAGCAGCTTGGACGGGTTAGCTAACTATGGCTACACCTTC
NA,15,TRBJ2-2,NA,TRBV2,CASSVGGAGTGELFF,TGTGCCAGCAGTGTAGGAGGGGCGGGCACCGGGGAGCTGTTTTTT
NA,15,TRBJ1-6,NA,TRBV7-2,CASSLGGQDDSPLHF,TGTGCCAGCAGCTTAGGGGGGCAAGATGATTCACCCCTCCACTTT
once,13,TRBJ1-5,NA,TRBV2,CASREAENQPQHF,TGTGCCAGCAGAGAGGCGGAGAATCAGCCCCAGCATTTT
NA,16,TRBJ2-7,NA,TRBV6-5,CASSYSYRGSSYEQYF,TGTGCCAGCAGTTACTCTTATCGGGGGAGCTCCTACGAGCAGTACTTC
NA,12,TRBJ1-2,NA,TRBV20-1,CSASRGGYGYTF,TGCAGTGCTAGTAGGGGTGGATATGGCTACACCTTC
NA,14,TRBJ1-1,TRBD1,TRBV25-1,CASSISGTAFEAFF,TGTGCCAGCAGCATCTCCGGGACAGCCTTTGAAGCTTTCTTT
NA,14,TRBJ1-1,NA,TRBV28,CASSSDEGDTEAFF,TGTGCCAGCAGTAGTGACGAGGGAGACACTGAAGCTTTCTTT
NA,14,TRBJ1-1,NA,TRBV9,CASSPGDRNTEAFF,TGTGCCAGCTCCCCAGGGGATAGGAACACTGAAGCTTTCTTT
NA,15,TRBJ2-5,NA,TRBV5-1,CASSLANQGGKTQYF,TGCGCCAGCAGCTTGGCCAACCAGGGCGGTAAGACCCAGTACTTC
NA,15,TRBJ2-7,NA,TRBV2,CASNPRGAGLGEQYF,TGTGCCAGCAATCCTCGAGGCGCAGGGTTGGGAGAGCAGTACTTC
NA,13,TRBJ1-2,NA,TRBV27,CASSSRTTYGYTF,TGTGCCAGCAGTTCGAGGACAACGTATGGCTACACCTTC
NA,15,TRBJ2-3,TRBD1,TRBV7-2,CASSFPGQGTDTQYF,TGTGCCAGCAGCTTCCCGGGACAGGGCACAGATACGCAGTATTTT
NA,14,TRBJ2-5,NA,TRBV15,CATSRDPGQETQYF,TGTGCCACCAGCAGAGATCCAGGTCAAGAGACCCAGTACTTC
NA,16,TRBJ2-4,TRBD1,TRBV7-2,CASSSGQGRVKNIQYF,TGTGCCAGCAGCTCGGGACAGGGCAGGGTCAAAAACATTCAGTACTTC
NA,14,TRBJ2-3,TRBD1,TRBV19,CASSFGQGTDTQYF,TGTGCCAGTAGTTTCGGACAGGGGACAGATACGCAGTATTTT
NA,14,TRBJ1-2,NA,TRBV29-1,CSVEEARGIYGYTF,TGCAGCGTTGAAGAAGCCCGGGGAATCTATGGCTACACCTTC
NA,15,TRBJ1-6,NA,TRBV30,CAWSVSRLSSSPLHF,TGTGCCTGGAGTGTATCGAGACTGTCGAGTTCACCCCTCCACTTT
NA,18,TRBJ1-6,NA,TRBV5-1,CASSLDGPGSSYNSPLHF,TGCGCCAGCAGCTTGGATGGCCCGGGGAGCTCCTATAATTCACCCCTCCACTTT
NA,14,TRBJ1-4,TRBD1,TRBV30,CACIRTGAREKLFF,TGTGCCTGCATAAGGACAGGGGCTAGGGAAAAACTGTTTTTT
NA,14,TRBJ2-2,NA,TRBV6-5,CASSYSQNTGELFF,TGTGCCAGCAGTTACTCCCAGAACACCGGGGAGCTGTTTTTT
NA,15,TRBJ1-4,NA,TRBV19,CASSPPGGLNEKLFF,TGTGCCAGTAGTCCGCCGGGCGGACTTAATGAAAAACTGTTTTTT
NA,15,TRBJ1-6,TRBD1,TRBV9,CASSEGTGPNSPLHF,TGTGCCAGCAGTGAAGGGACAGGGCCGAATTCACCCCTCCACTTT
once,13,TRBJ1-2,NA,TRBV30,CAWSVQVDYGYTF,TGTGCCTGGAGTGTACAGGTTGACTATGGCTACACCTTC
NA,15,TRBJ2-4,NA,TRBV24-1,CATSDPVKGGDIQYF,TGTGCCACCAGTGACCCCGTGAAGGGCGGGGACATTCAGTACTTC
NA,15,TRBJ2-4,NA,TRBV7-2,CASSFQTGTQNIQYF,TGTGCCAGCAGCTTTCAAACAGGGACCCAAAACATTCAGTACTTC
NA,15,TRBJ1-1,NA,TRBV4-1,CASSQVPGDGTEAFF,TGCGCCAGCAGCCAAGTTCCCGGAGATGGGACTGAAGCTTTCTTT
once,11,TRBJ2-1,NA,TRBV20-1,CSASSSDEQFF,TGCAGTGCTAGTTCTAGCGACGAGCAGTTCTTC
NA,14,TRBJ1-4,TRBD1,TRBV5-4,CASSLDRGNEKLFF,TGTGCCAGCAGCTTGGACAGGGGTAATGAAAAACTGTTTTTT
NA,15,TRBJ1-5,TRBD1,TRBV24-1,CATSDTTGGGQPQHF,TGTGCCACCAGTGATACGACAGGGGGGGGACAGCCCCAGCATTTT
NA,14,TRBJ1-6,NA,TRBV27,CASSFRGEGSPLHF,TGTGCCAGCAGTTTCAGGGGAGAGGGTTCACCCCTCCACTTT
NA,15,TRBJ1-5,TRBD1,TRBV2,CASSLRTGDNQPQHF,TGTGCCAGCAGTTTAAGGACAGGGGACAATCAGCCCCAGCATTTT